Presented here are 15 T cell receptor beta chains from one specimen sequenced in a study of regulatory T cells in long-lasting Graves disease. Time point meaning: newly diagnosed GD, antithyroid drugs for less than 3 months. With RNA extracted from PBMCs as input, the TCR library was made. Arm-PCR of CDR3 regions with iRepertoire HTBI primers generated TCR beta libraries. TCRdb re-called the multiplex PCR reads with MiXCR, one entry per CDR3 protein. The profile shows roughly 410,000 distinct CDR3 sequences, 15% of them singletons. These data also formed part of another study, on T cells in Graves' hyperthyroidism and ophthalmopathy.

Specimen: peripheral blood mononuclear cells (PBMCs), collected at new diagnosis, from a patient treated with antithyroid drugs. These receptors were collected from a woman between 35 and 50 years old with Graves disease.

This clonotype showed up many times. This rearrangement joins TRBV28 to TRBJ1-5; 8 bases fit TRBD1. Germline V gene sequence: CDR1 MDHEN, CDR2 SYDVKM. With V trimmed by 5 bases and J by 4 bases, 13 bases remained unmatched. This CDR3 region has 17 residues. Here the CDR3 reads CASSPSPGQVLNQPQHF. The CDR3 bases are TGTGCCAGCAGTCCCAGTCCGGGACAGGTTCTTAATCAGCCCCAGCATTTT.

The gene calls are TRBV13 and TRBJ2-1; TRBD2 agrees at 10 bases. The junction had 11 bases not matched to a gene; V was cut back by 7 bases and J by 5 bases. Germline values: CDR1 PRHDT, CDR2 FYEKMQ (reference sequence). The CDR3 has 16 residues. DNA of the CDR3: TGTGCCAGCACCGAACTAGCGGGACCGCCTAACAATGAGCAGTTCTTC. Residues: CASTELAGPPNNEQFF. Combining the CDR3 with reference TRBV13 and TRBJ2-1 gives the whole variable domain AAGVIQSPRHLIKEKRETATLKCYPIPRHDTVYWYQQGPGQDPQFLISFYEKMQSDKGSIPDRFSAQQFSDYHSELNMSSLELGDSALYFCASTELAGPPNNEQFFGPGTRLTVL.

In this sample, this clonotype turned up many times. The chain links TRBV11-3 to TRBJ1-1; no reliable D call. There are 15 residues in the CDR3. Germline V gene sequence: CDR1 SGHNT, CDR2 YENEEA. V was clipped by 5 bases and J by 3 bases, with 16 bases between them. The CDR3 here is CASSNPGEGDTEAFF. The CDR3 coding sequence is TGTGCCAGCAGCAACCCCGGGGAGGGCGACACTGAAGCTTTCTTT.

This clonotype was seen a few times. The rearrangement joins TRBV7-2 to TRBJ2-1; TRBD2 agrees at 14 bases. Trimming took 0 bases from V and 9 from J; bases not matched to a gene: 10. CDR1 SGHTA and CDR2 FQGNSA come from the germline V gene. The CDR3 spans 18 residues. CDR3 in amino acids: CASSLALLTSGRASEQFF. Written as DNA, the CDR3 is TGTGCCAGCAGCTTAGCACTATTGACTAGCGGGAGGGCCAGTGAGCAGTTCTTC.

This clonotype was recorded at least ten times. This chain connects TRBV7-8 to TRBJ1-2; 7 bases fit TRBD1. The CDR3 has 15 amino acids. Germline CDR1 reads SGHVS; CDR2 reads FQNEAQ. Trimming removed 3 bases from V and 6 bases from J; junction bases left unmatched: 10. The CDR3 loop reads CASSLDTGTVDGYTF. The CDR3 DNA sequence: TGTGCCAGCAGCTTGGATACCGGGACAGTGGATGGCTACACCTTC.

This clonotype was seen repeatedly, ten times or more. The genes are TRBV29-1 and TRBJ1-5; D might be TRBD1 (5 bases). The V gene lost 4 bases and the J gene lost 4 bases, with 17 bases spanning the gap. The CDR3 consists of 15 residues. Germline lookup yields CDR1 SQVTM and CDR2 ANQGSEA. The CDR3 reads CSVAPDGDRNQPQHF. The DNA for the CDR3 is TGCAGCGTTGCACCAGACGGGGACCGAAATCAGCCCCAGCATTTT.

This chain joins TRBV11-3 and TRBJ2-7; TRBD2 agrees at 9 bases. The germline CDR1 and CDR2 sequences are SGHNT and YENEEA. The V and J ends lost 5 bases and 1 base, in that order; junction bases with no gene match: 3. CDR3 length: 14 residues. The CDR3 sequence: CASSRTSVSYEQYF. As DNA, the CDR3 is TGTGCCAGCAGCCGGACTAGCGTATCCTACGAGCAGTACTTC.

The V call is TRBV18, the J call TRBJ2-2; possibly TRBD2 for D (5 bases). The CDR3 contains 15 residues. Germline assignment: CDR1 KGHSH and CDR2 LQKENI. The germline V and J ends were trimmed by 0 bases and 6 bases, with 11 bases remaining between them. CDR3 sequence reads: CASSPPTGSSGELFF. The CDR3 DNA sequence: TGTGCCAGCTCACCACCTACGGGATCCTCCGGGGAGCTGTTTTTT.

This clonotype was detected ten times or more. V usage is TRBV20-1 and J usage is TRBJ2-3, with unresolved D. The CDR3 has 15 residues. Germline V gives CDR1 DFQATT, CDR2 SNEGSKA (reference sequence). Trimming pared 0 bases from V and 1 base from J, leaving 11 bases between. CDR3: CSARDRASGTDTQYF. The CDR3, as DNA: TGCAGTGCTAGAGATCGGGCCTCTGGCACAGATACGCAGTATTTT.

This chain joins TRBV6-1 and TRBJ2-3; D may be TRBD1 (5 bases). Trimming cost V 8 bases and J 6 bases, with 15 bases left between them. The CDR3 contains 13 residues. Germline lookup yields CDR1 MNHNS and CDR2 SASEGT. In DNA form, the CDR3 reads TGTGCCAGCGAGCAGACCTCAGGGGATACGCAGTATTTT. Its protein product is CASEQTSGDTQYF.

This clonotype was observed once. The chain recombines TRBV7-9 with TRBJ2-7; D is possibly TRBD1 (5 bases). CDR1 and CDR2 (germline): SEHNR, FQNEAQ (reference sequence). The CDR3 sequence is 17 residues long. Trimming pared 5 bases from V and 0 bases from J, leaving 20 bases between. CDR3 coding DNA: TGTGCCAGCAGCCTCACAGGACGGTCTCCACTCTCCTACGAGCAGTACTTC. The encoded protein is CASSLTGRSPLSYEQYF.

V and J are TRBV4-1 and TRBJ2-5; 7 bases align to TRBD1. J gave up 4 bases and V 5 bases, and 7 bases lay outside the gene matches. CDR3 length: 14 amino acids. Germline V gives CDR1 MGHRA, CDR2 YSYEKL. CDR3 sequence reads: CASSDNRGRETQYF. CDR3 bases: TGCGCCAGCAGCGATAACAGGGGTCGAGAGACCCAGTACTTC.

This clonotype was found once. Relative to the germline gene, one junction end is altered; a read error may explain this. V usage is TRBV7-8 and J usage is TRBJ2-3; D remains unclear. The CDR3 totals 16 residues. Germline values: CDR1 SGHVS, CDR2 FQNEAQ. The CDR3 nucleotides read TGTGCCAGCAGCCCAGAGGCAGCGACTGGCACGGATACGCAGTGTTTT. Amino acid sequence: CASSPEAATGTDTQCF.

This clonotype came up many times. The J gene is TRBJ2-1, the V gene TRBV12-3 or TRBV12-4, with 14 bases that match TRBD2. Trimming took 5 bases from V and 8 from J; bases not matched to a gene: 2. The CDR3 totals 14 residues. As DNA, the CDR3 is TGTGCCAGCAGTCAGGGACTAGCGGGAGATGAGCAGTTCTTC. This sequence encodes CASSQGLAGDEQFF.

Worth noting for this clonotype: A much larger clone lies a single base off, so this may be a read error. V gene TRBV28 combines with J gene TRBJ2-2; TRBD2 aligns across 14 bases. CDR3 length equals 21 residues. Germline lookup yields CDR1 MDHEN and CDR2 SYDVKM. Losses at the gene ends were 4 bases for V and 7 bases for J; bases not matched to a gene: 20. For the CDR3, the DNA is TGTGCCAGCAGTTCAATCTCAGCTATGGCGGGACTAGCGGGAGTAGACGGGGAGCTGTTTTTT. Amino acid sequence: CASSSISAMAGLAGVDGELFF.